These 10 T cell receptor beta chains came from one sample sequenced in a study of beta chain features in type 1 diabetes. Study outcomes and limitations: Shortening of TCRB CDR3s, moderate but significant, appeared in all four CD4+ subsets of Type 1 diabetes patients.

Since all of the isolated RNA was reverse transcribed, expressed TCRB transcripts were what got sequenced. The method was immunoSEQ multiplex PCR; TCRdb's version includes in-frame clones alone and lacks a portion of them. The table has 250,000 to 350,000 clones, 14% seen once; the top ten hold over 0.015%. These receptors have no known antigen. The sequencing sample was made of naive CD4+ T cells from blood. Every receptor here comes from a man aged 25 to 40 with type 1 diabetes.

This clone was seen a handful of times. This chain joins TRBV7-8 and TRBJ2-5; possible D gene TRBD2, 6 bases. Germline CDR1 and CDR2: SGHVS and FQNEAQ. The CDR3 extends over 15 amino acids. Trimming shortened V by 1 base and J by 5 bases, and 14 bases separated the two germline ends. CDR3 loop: CASSLGRALKETQYF. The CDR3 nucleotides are TGTGCCAGCAGCTTAGGGAGGGCCTTGAAGGAGACCCAGTACTTC.

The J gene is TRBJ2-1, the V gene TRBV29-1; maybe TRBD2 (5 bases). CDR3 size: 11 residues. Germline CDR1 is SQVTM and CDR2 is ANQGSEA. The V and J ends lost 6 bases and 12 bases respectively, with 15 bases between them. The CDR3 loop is CSVERGRRQFF. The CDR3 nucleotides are TGCAGCGTCGAAAGAGGGCGACGGCAGTTCTTC.

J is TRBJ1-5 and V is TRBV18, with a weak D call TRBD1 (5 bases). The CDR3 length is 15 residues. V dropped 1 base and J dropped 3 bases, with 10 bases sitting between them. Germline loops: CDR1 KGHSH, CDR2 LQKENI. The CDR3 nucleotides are TGTGCCAGCTCACCACGTGACAGTACCAATCAGCCCCAGCATTTT. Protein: CASSPRDSTNQPQHF.

For the CDR3, the DNA is TGTGCCAGCAGCGGCAACGGACTAGCGGGAGAGGATACGCAGTATTTT. Residues: CASSGNGLAGEDTQYF. The rearrangement links TRBV5-4 to TRBJ2-3; 13 bases agree with TRBD2. Germline V gene sequence: CDR1 SGHNT, CDR2 YYREEE (reference sequence). This CDR3 has 16 amino acids. V lost 4 bases to trimming and J lost 6 bases; unmatched junction nucleotides: 8. The full variable domain, completed using reference TRBV5-4 and TRBJ2-3, is ETGVTQSPTHLIKTRGQQVTLRCSSQSGHNTVSWYQQALGQGPQFIFQYYREEENGRGNFPPRFSGLQFPNYSSELNVNALELDDSALYLCASSGNGLAGEDTQYFGPGTRLTVL.

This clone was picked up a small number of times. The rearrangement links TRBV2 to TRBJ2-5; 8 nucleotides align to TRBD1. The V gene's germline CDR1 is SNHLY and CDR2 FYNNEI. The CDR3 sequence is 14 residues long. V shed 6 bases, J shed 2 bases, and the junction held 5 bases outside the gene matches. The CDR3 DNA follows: TGTGCCAGCAGGGGGAGGACAGGGCAAGAGACCCAGTACTTC. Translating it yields CASRGRTGQETQYF. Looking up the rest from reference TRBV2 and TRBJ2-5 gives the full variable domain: EPEVTQTPSHQVTQMGQEVILRCVPISNHLYFYWYRQILGQKVEFLVSFYNNEISEKSEIFDDQFSVERPDGSNFTLKIRSTKLEDSAMYFCASRGRTGQETQYFGPGTRLLVL.

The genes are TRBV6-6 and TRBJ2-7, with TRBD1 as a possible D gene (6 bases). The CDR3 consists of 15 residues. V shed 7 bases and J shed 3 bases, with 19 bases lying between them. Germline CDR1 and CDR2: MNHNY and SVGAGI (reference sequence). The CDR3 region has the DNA TGTGCCAGCACCGAGGCAGGGGCAGCCATCTACGAGCAGTACTTC. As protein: CASTEAGAAIYEQYF.

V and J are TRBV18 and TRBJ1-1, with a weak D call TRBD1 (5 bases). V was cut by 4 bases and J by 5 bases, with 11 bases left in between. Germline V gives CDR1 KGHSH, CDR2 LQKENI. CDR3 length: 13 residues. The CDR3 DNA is TGTGCCAGCTCACTGGGACGGGAGACTGAAGCTTTCTTT. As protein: CASSLGRETEAFF.

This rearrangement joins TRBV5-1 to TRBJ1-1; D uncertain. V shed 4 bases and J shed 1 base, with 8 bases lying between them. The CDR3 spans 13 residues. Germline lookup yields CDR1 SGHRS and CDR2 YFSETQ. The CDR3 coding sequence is TGCGCCAGCAGCCCCCGGGGGAACACTGAAGCTTTCTTT. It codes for CASSPRGNTEAFF.

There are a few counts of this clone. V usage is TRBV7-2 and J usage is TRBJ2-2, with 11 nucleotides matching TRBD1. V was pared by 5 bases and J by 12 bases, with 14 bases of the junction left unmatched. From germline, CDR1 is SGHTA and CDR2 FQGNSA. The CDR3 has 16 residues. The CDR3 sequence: CASSLGQGAGLAKLFF. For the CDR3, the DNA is TGTGCCAGCAGCCTAGGACAGGGGGCAGGGTTGGCGAAGCTGTTTTTT.

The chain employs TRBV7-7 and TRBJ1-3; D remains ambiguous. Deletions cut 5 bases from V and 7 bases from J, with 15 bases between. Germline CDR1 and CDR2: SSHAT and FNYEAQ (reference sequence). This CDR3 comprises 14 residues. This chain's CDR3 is CASSHDIRSNTIYF. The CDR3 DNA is TGTGCCAGCAGCCACGACATAAGGTCGAACACCATATATTTT.